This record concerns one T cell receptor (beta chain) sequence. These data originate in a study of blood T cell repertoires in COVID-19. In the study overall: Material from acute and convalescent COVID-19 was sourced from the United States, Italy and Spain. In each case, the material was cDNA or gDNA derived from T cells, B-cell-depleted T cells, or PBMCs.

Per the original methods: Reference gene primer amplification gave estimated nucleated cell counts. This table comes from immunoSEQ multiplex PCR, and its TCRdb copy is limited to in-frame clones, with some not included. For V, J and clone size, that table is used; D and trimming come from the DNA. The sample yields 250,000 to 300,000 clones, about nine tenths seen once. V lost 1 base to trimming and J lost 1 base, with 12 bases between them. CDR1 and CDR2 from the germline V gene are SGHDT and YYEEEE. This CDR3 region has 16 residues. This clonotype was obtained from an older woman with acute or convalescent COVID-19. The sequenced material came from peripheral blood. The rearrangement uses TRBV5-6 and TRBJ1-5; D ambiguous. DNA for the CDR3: TGTGCCAGCAGCTTGAATCGGGGTACGAGCAATCAGCCCCAGCATTTT. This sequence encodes CASSLNRGTSNQPQHF.